This record looks at one TCR beta chain sequence and its context. The library attached unique molecular identifiers to individual cDNA molecules. TCRdb reanalysed the RACE reads using MiXCR and keeps one entry per CDR3 protein. The sample contains 99,000 or so distinct CDR3 sequences, roughly a tenth of which appear only once. The data derive from a study of human T cells and chemical hapten exposure. Trimming removed 7 bases at V and 5 bases at J, with 14 bases between. CDR1 and CDR2 from the germline V gene are MNHNS and SASEGT. This CDR3 is 14 amino acids long. Time point specified: pre-sensitization, week 0. Treatment described: therapeutic diphenylcyclopropenone sensitization with weekly scalp DPC.

This TCR was sampled from an older woman with alopecia areata. Some clones in this sample may be carry-over from other donors' samples. The chain carries TRBV6-1 and TRBJ1-4; D unresolved. Sequencing used whole blood, obtained in connection with sensitization to the hapten diphenylcyclopropenone (DPC). The CDR3 loop reads CASNDGLTNEKLFF. The CDR3 DNA reads as TGTGCCAGCAATGACGGCCTTACCAATGAAAAACTGTTTTTT.